One and the same sample provided the 7 T cell receptor beta chains below, sequenced in a study of OX40 agonist ivuxolimab in advanced cancers. The table came from immunoSEQ multiplex PCR; TCRdb's copy has only in-frame clones and leaves some out. The profile shows 65,000 to 75,000 clones, approximately 85% of them singletons. This sample comprised CD4+ or CD8+ T cells sorted from blood, obtained in a trial of the OX40 agonist ivuxolimab. The receptors here all came from an adult with an advanced solid tumor such as melanoma, head and neck, liver or kidney cancer.

This clone was observed a handful of times. The V and J genes are TRBV18 and TRBJ1-4; 7 bases align to TRBD1. V was clipped by 2 bases and J by 7 bases; unmatched bases: 4. The CDR3 contains 14 residues. Germline CDR1 KGHSH, CDR2 LQKENI. The CDR3 is CASSPAGQSEKLFF. The DNA for the CDR3 is TGTGCCAGCTCACCAGCGGGACAGAGTGAAAAACTGTTTTTT.

The gene calls are TRBV6-5 and TRBJ1-2, with 7 bases aligning to TRBD1. The CDR3 has 14 amino acids. CDR1 and CDR2 from the germline V gene are MNHEY and SVGAGI. With 0 bases clipped from V and 13 bases from J, the junction kept 11 bases outside the gene matches. This CDR3 is CASSYSQGPYSGTF. In nucleotides, the CDR3 is TGTGCCAGCAGTTACTCACAGGGGCCCTACTCTGGCACCTTC.

This clone was seen a single time. The chain employs TRBV18 and TRBJ1-1; TRBD1 aligns across 8 bases. V was clipped by 6 bases and J by 0 bases; unmatched bases: 3. Germline lookup yields CDR1 KGHSH and CDR2 LQKENI. CDR3 length: 14 residues. The DNA for the CDR3 is TGTGCCAGCTCGGACAGGGTAATGAACACTGAAGCTTTCTTT. Translated: CASSDRVMNTEAFF.

The chain uses TRBV19 and TRBJ1-2; D uncertain. Looked up from germline, CDR1 is LNHDA and CDR2 is SQIVND (reference sequence). The CDR3 contains 11 residues. The V gene lost 0 bases and the J gene lost 7 bases, with 3 bases spanning the gap. CDR3 in DNA: TGTGCCAGTAGTATAGATCGTGGCTACACCTTC. It codes for CASSIDRGYTF.

This CDR3 reads CASSYRGQNTEAFF. For the CDR3, the DNA is TGTGCCAGCAGTTACAGGGGCCAGAACACTGAAGCTTTCTTT. The rearrangement uses TRBV6-6 and TRBJ1-1; perhaps TRBD1 as D (5 bases). The V and J ends lost 2 bases and 1 base respectively, with 8 bases between them. The CDR3 spans 14 residues. Germline loops: CDR1 MNHNY, CDR2 SVGAGI (reference sequence).

V gene TRBV27 combines with J gene TRBJ1-2, with D unresolved. The CDR3 runs to 13 residues. V lost 3 bases to trimming and J lost 7 bases, with 12 bases between them. Germline loops: CDR1 MNHEY, CDR2 SMNVEV (reference sequence). CDR3: CASSLSGGPGYTF. In nucleotides, the CDR3 is TGTGCCAGCAGTTTGAGTGGAGGGCCTGGCTACACCTTC.

V gene TRBV11-3 combines with J gene TRBJ2-1; D tentatively reads TRBD1 or TRBD2 (5 bases each). Germline loops: CDR1 SGHNT, CDR2 YENEEA. With 5 bases removed from V and 6 bases from J, the gap between germline ends came to 17 bases. CDR3 length: 15 residues. This CDR3 is CASSLGVRGINEQFF. The CDR3 DNA sequence: TGTGCCAGCAGCCTCGGGGTGAGGGGTATCAATGAGCAGTTCTTC.